This record looks at one T cell receptor beta chain sequence and its context. It has no known antigen specificity. Per-base quality was not reported, and no clone a single base away is much larger than it. These data are taken from a study of cytomegalovirus exposure and HLA in healthy donors (dated by TCRdb to the late 2010s). About the investigation overall: An earlier analysis of 587 of the donors reported approximately 280 Gb of sequence data and 117 million unique TCR beta sequences obtained from roughly 170 million T cells. Roughly 310 gigabases of sequencing data and tens of millions of unique TCR sequences were included in an early release covering several hundred HLA-typed donors. The genetic ancestry cluster associated with self-reported Caucasian donors included roughly four fifths of the 398 genotyped donors. The study aimed to test whether signatures of past pathogen exposure could be identified by cataloging public T cell receptors. The T cell repertoires of some 670 subjects were profiled by immunosequencing and related to cytomegalovirus serostatus. In addition to the first cohort of around 670 subjects, a separate validation cohort of 120 different subjects was used. High-throughput TCR immunosequencing, statistical association of individual TCRs with disease status, and machine learning were combined to predict cytomegalovirus infection status. A later analysis re-analyzed previously published TCR beta repertoires from 600 to 850 donors and added high-resolution HLA genotyping to study TCR occurrence patterns. In the later analysis, no new phenotypic data were used to find candidate immune exposures; instead, reliance was placed on TCR beta sequences and their occurrence across donors. To decide whether each TCR beta V gene segment behaved as functional or pseudogenic, an earlier analysis of nearly 600 of the donors relied on high-throughput TCR beta sequencing. Donor age, sex, ethnicity and CMV serostatus were compiled together with the repertoire data. Genome-wide SNP genotypes for about 65% of the 666 donors were used in a later genetic analysis, which treated that subset as a discovery cohort. All discovery cohort repertoires had been generated on a single sequencing platform. HLA typing covered class I and class II loci at four-digit resolution. Typing coverage varied by locus: about 629-640 donors for A, B, C, DRB1 and DQB1; approximately 500 for DQA1; nearly 610 for DPA1; fewer than 480 for DPB1. Roughly five DR-DQ haplotypes were treated as single units for association and clustering because of strong linkage in the cohort. Across 300 to 500 genotyped donors of the cohort, an average of approximately 240,000 unique TCR beta nucleotide sequences per donor were sequenced, and roughly 20% of those sequences were non-productive.

The library was made by the immunoSEQ multiplex PCR assay. The multiplex PCR relied on a mix of 60 forward primers for TCR Vbeta segments and 13 reverse primers for TCR Jbeta segments. The CDR3 region of rearranged TCR beta genes was amplified from genomic DNA by a multiplex PCR assay. The Illumina HiSeq System was used to sequence the amplified TCR beta libraries as 87-base-pair reads. The original methods were these. A later analysis tallied 70 million to 100 million unique TCR beta chains across the 600 to 700 repertoires, and some 12 million of those chains were shared by two or more donors. A nearest-neighbor algorithm error-corrected the raw reads and collapsed the reads into unique sequences, merging closely related sequences to remove PCR and sequencing errors. Alignment of CDR3 sequences to IMGT reference sequences was used to assign V, D and J gene segments. For a sequence to be retained, at least a six-nucleotide match to both a V gene segment and a J gene segment was required. A rearrangement was called productive if the CDR3 had no stop codons and remained in frame with V and J, and every other rearrangement was called non-productive. Following IMGT convention, CDR3 was defined as the stretch from the second conserved V-encoded cysteine to the conserved J-encoded phenylalanine. The earlier analysis of fewer than 750 of the donors excluded sequences that lacked an unambiguous match to a single V gene segment. An earlier analysis of about 600 of the donors called V segments functional above 56.7% productive rearrangements and segregating when the between-donor standard deviation exceeded 5%. A statistical classification framework was built for diagnosing cytomegalovirus status from the catalog of TCR beta chain sequences. In a later analysis, V and J genes were assigned by comparing TCR nucleotide sequences against IMGT/GENE-DB human TR gene sequences. The TCRdist pipeline was used in a later analysis to assign CDR3 sequences and most-parsimonious VDJ recombination scenarios. In a later analysis, every TCR beta chain was defined by the combination of its CDR3 amino acid sequence and its V-gene family, and reads without a unique V-gene family were dropped. A later analysis removed 450 to 600 highly shared, low-generation-probability nucleotide sequences to deal with suspected cross-contamination and a sequencing artifact. For each public chain, a later analysis derived a clonal expansion index from normalized ranks of inferred template counts within each repertoire. In a later analysis, generation probabilities were computed using a VDJ recombination model fitted to out-of-frame rearrangements, and the results were checked against IGoR. In a later analysis, hypergeometric tests were used to score TCR-TCR, TCR-HLA and TCR-CMV co-occurrence, with a repertoire-size bias correction applied to TCR pairs. To estimate false discovery rates, a later analysis permuted the HLA or CMV assignments 20 times. In a later analysis, co-occurring TCRs were grouped using DBSCAN, and TCRdist sequence similarity was added for clustering within HLA-allele-positive subsets. Repertoires with fewer than 30,000 or more than 120,000 public chains, plus five repertoires with anomalous nucleotide sharing, were excluded from co-occurrence clustering. TCRdb holds this immuneACCESS table with in-frame rearrangements only. Some clones are missing; in checked studies, unresolved V genes explain under half, and the rest has no known cause. For V, J and clone size, that table is used; D and trimming come from the DNA. The sample records 95,000 to 150,000 clones, about 80% of which are singletons. Of the sample, 8.5% to 10% is held by the ten largest clones.

Overall results and qualifications from the work: Because the 87-base-pair reads could not distinguish some IMGT-functional V segments, including TRBV6-2 and TRBV6-3, those segments were excluded. Immune exposure information for the cohort was limited to CMV serostatus. In a later analysis, several top co-occurrence clusters were reported to appear linked to parvovirus B19, influenza, CMV and Epstein-Barr virus. The study gave a list of some 150 TCR beta chains associated with cytomegalovirus. In a later genetic analysis, a missense DCLRE1C variant was associated with V-gene and J-gene trimming of TCR beta chains, and the association was replicated in an independent cohort. A cluster of highly shared sequence variants was judged likely to represent a technical artifact of the sequencing pipeline. Across donors, most TCR sequences were observed very rarely, whereas some public TCRs were present in many individuals. The classifier was reported to diagnose cytomegalovirus status with high specificity and sensitivity in both the original and validation cohorts. In a later genetic analysis, fewer N-insertions in productive TCRs were reported among donors in an Asian-associated ancestry cluster than the approximately 710-donor mean. Linkage disequilibrium might explain the correlated functional status among segregating V segments, but an unknown experimental factor could not be ruled out. In a later analysis, HLA-associated TCR beta chains showed more clonal expansion and lower generation probabilities than non-associated chains that were equally common. In vitro tests confirmed that a few of the cytomegalovirus-associated TCR beta chains recognize cytomegalovirus antigens. Roughly uniform sequencing depth across donors was assumed in presence/absence analyses, although this assumption may not hold. An earlier analysis of approximately 590 of the donors showed that most TCR beta V segments appeared in productive rearrangements either about 87% or about 30% of the time, which broadly matched IMGT annotations. A further reported finding was that TCR beta sequences accurately predicted the HLA-A and HLA-B alleles for most subjects in the first cohort. Because HLA typing was unavailable for some donors at each locus, only the typed subset was used in association tests. In a later analysis, over 15,000 TCR beta sequences were associated with specific HLA alleles at a false discovery rate of 0.05. Assigning TCR associations to individual alleles was difficult when HLA alleles, especially DR and DQ, strongly co-occurred. The authors suggested that the approach could potentially be generalized to other disease states and immunological phenotypes. About 15 rarely observed V segments, including chromosome 9 orphons, were excluded from the earlier analysis of some 590 of the donors because counts were too low. A later analysis found that TCR association rates varied across HLA loci, with DRB1 alleles showing the most associated TCRs and HLA-C alleles the fewest. In a later analysis, most CMV-associated TCR beta chains were found to appear HLA-restricted, with HLA associations seemingly driven largely by CMV exposure. In this cohort, only TCR beta chains were sequenced, and detectable features were limited by the absence of alpha or paired-chain data.

Including the terminal cysteine and phenylalanine, the CDR3 comprises 14 residues. Solely the CDR3 DNA is kept, with 42 bases framed from the first base. Between the V and J ends, shortened by 5 bases and 7 bases respectively, the junction contains 17 bases. The germline V gene yields MNHEY for CDR1 and SVGAGI for CDR2. The cohort consisted of 600 to 750 healthy bone marrow donors. At the time of sampling, all cohort members were nominally healthy, though unrecorded immune exposures were likely present. The donor was CMV seropositive and belonged to the group of 250 to 300 seropositive cohort members. Each donor provided a peripheral blood sample, and peripheral blood mononuclear cells were used for TCR beta sequencing. Genomic DNA was extracted from the blood cell samples with the Qiagen DNeasy Blood Extraction Kit.

The receptor's source is a female donor in good health and CMV-seropositive. The source material was PBMCs. The receptor chain draws on TRBV6-5 and TRBJ1-2; the D gene cannot be resolved reliably. The DNA sequence follows: TGTGCCAGCAGTAACAATCGGATGGCGGGTGGCTACACCTTC. Its protein product is CASSNNRMAGGYTF.